The sequence of this T cell receptor beta chain was determined in a study of T cell responses to AZD1222 COVID-19 vaccine. Whole-study results and caveats: In all cases, repertoires were sampled only after the peak T cell response.

The table came from immunoSEQ multiplex PCR; TCRdb's copy has only in-frame clones and leaves some out. The data show over 120,000 clones, with around 90% seen just once and under 2% held by the top ten. Turning to this clone: The target antigen is unknown.

Germline V gene sequence: CDR1 MNHEY, CDR2 SVGEGT. V was cut by 0 bases and J by 6 bases, with 17 bases left in between. This CDR3 is built from 17 residues. The chain couples TRBV6-2 or TRBV6-3 to TRBJ2-2; D may be TRBD2 (5 bases). Sequenced material: peripheral blood, taken on day 0 of AZD1222 vaccination. This receptor was identified in an adult in good health. The CDR3 region has the DNA TGTGCCAGCAGTTACTCGCACTTAGGGCCGGAGGCCGGGGAGCTGTTTTTT. Translating it yields CASSYSHLGPEAGELFF.